Sequencing of this T cell receptor beta chain was carried out in a study of blood T cells in healthy people across ages. The CDR3 has 14 residues. CDR1 and CDR2 (germline): LGHNA, YSLEER. The trim removed 4 bases at V and 6 bases at J, leaving 5 bases unmatched. Healthy individuals of Caucasian origin from Russia, aged about 6 to 100, served as donors. Combining a sample-barcoded 5' primer with a J-beta primer mix, a second PCR ran for about 6 to 11 cycles. TCRdb redid the calling of the 5' RACE reads with MiXCR, one entry per CDR3 protein. The sample holds 650,000 to 700,000 distinct CDR3 sequences, approximately 31% seen once.

This sequence originates from a woman at least 80 years old in good health. V and J are TRBV4-3 and TRBJ2-1; 8 bases are a match to TRBD1. Sequencing was performed on blood. In DNA, the CDR3 is TGCGCCAGCAGCCTCCAAGACAGGGGCAATGAGCAGTTCTTC. Translated, it gives CASSLQDRGNEQFF.